One T cell receptor beta chain is described in this entry. Its antigen has not been determined. No much larger clone exists at a distance of one base, and base qualities are not known. TCRbeta CDR3 regions were amplified from genomic DNA by means of the immunoSEQ Assay, a bias-controlled multiplex PCR. As for the original processing: The number of nucleated cells in each sample was estimated by amplification of reference gene primers within the assay. Sequence reads were collapsed and filtered to measure the absolute abundance of every unique TCRbeta CDR3 rearrangement. For each sample, productive Simpson clonality was calculated by taking the square root of Simpson's diversity index across productive rearrangements. TCRdb's version of the immuneACCESS table is confined to in-frame rearrangements and falls short of the full clone set. An unresolved V gene accounts for under half of the shortfall where checked; the remainder is of unknown origin. V and J calls and clone size follow that table, whereas D and trimming were derived from the DNA. Within this sample are roughly 120,000 clones, with 76% of them counted one time only. 3% to 4% of the sample goes to the ten largest clones.

The data belong to a study of blood T cell repertoires in COVID-19 (dated by TCRdb to 2020 to 2021). At the level of the whole study: The collaborator samples originated in the United States, Italy and Spain and spanned the acute and convalescent phases of COVID-19. Subjects who had been exposed to COVID-19, were actively infected with it, or had recovered from it provided the deeply sampled blood TCRbeta repertoires that made up the dataset. The prospective study material was composed of cDNA or gDNA derived from T cells, B-cell-depleted T cells, or PBMCs. The samples were drawn from two sources: the first 160 participants of the ongoing ImmuneRACE study, and 1,254 subjects contributed by 6 global collaborators. Where HLA class I and class II types were available, the types were taken from metadata supplied by the sample provider, not from assay-based typing. A de-identified subject ID, COVID-19 status, age in years and sex were almost always included in the sample metadata. The repertoires were released in a freely available public database intended as a resource for research on the immune response to SARS-CoV-2.

CDR1 and CDR2, per the germline V gene (reference sequence), are GTSNPN and SVGIG. Its CDR3 holds 12 amino acids, cysteine through phenylalanine. The entry retains the CDR3 DNA only, 36 bases that are in frame from base 1. From V the trimming removes 5 bases and from J it removes 4 bases, while the gene matches leave 5 bases of the junction unaccounted for. Collaborating institutions collected whole blood in K2EDTA tubes following their own protocols. For TCRbeta analysis, collaborators shipped samples in one of three forms: frozen whole blood, isolated PBMCs, or DNA extracted from either of those sample types. Broader findings and caveats from the paper: How much clinical and demographic metadata was included differed by source and by participant, and the metadata was provided uncurated.

Sequenced sample: peripheral blood. This sequence uses TRBV30 and TRBJ2-7, with 7 bases aligning to TRBD1. The TCR originated in a woman older than 75 with acute or convalescent COVID-19. At the DNA level, the sequence is TGTGCCTGGGGGGACAGACCGTACGAGCAGTACTTC. Translated, it gives CAWGDRPYEQYF.